The rows below give T cell receptor beta chains drawn from one sample of a study of cytomegalovirus exposure and HLA in healthy donors. Method: immunoSEQ multiplex PCR; TCRdb's copy keeps in-frame clones and lacks some. The sample lists about 82,000 clones; more than 85% were seen once. Source material: PBMCs. These receptors originate from a man aged 18 to 30 in good health and CMV-seronegative. CDR3s include the opening cysteine and the closing phenylalanine or tryptophan. A D gene is named only where the DNA matches it firmly. Clone size, where shown, is once, few, many, or a class for clones that have expanded.

j_gene: TRBJ1-2
v_gene: TRBV7-8
d_gene: .
abundance: .
CDR3nt: TGTGCCAGCAGCTTCCTCGCCGGGACTTATTTCTATGGCTACACCTTC
CDR3aa: CASSFLAGTYFYGYTF

j_gene: TRBJ1-5
v_gene: TRBV5-1
d_gene: TRBD1
abundance: few
CDR3nt: TGCGCCAGCAGCATCGACAGGGGTAATCAGCCCCAGCATTTT
CDR3aa: CASSIDRGNQPQHF

j_gene: TRBJ1-5
v_gene: TRBV7-9
d_gene: TRBD1
abundance: .
CDR3nt: TGTGCCAGCAGCTGGCGGACAGGGGGCTTTCAGCCCCAGCATTTT
CDR3aa: CASSWRTGGFQPQHF

j_gene: TRBJ1-5
v_gene: TRBV19
d_gene: .
abundance: few
CDR3nt: TGTGCCAGTAGTATCCGGACAGTACGGACCCAGCATTTT
CDR3aa: CASSIRTVRTQHF

j_gene: TRBJ1-2
v_gene: TRBV5-1
d_gene: TRBD1
abundance: .
CDR3nt: TGCGCCAGTAGCACAGGGGACTATGGCTACACCTTC
CDR3aa: CASSTGDYGYTF

j_gene: TRBJ1-2
v_gene: TRBV6-5
d_gene: TRBD1
abundance: .
CDR3nt: TGTGCCACCAGGGGGACAGGGGGATATGGCTACACCTTC
CDR3aa: CATRGTGGYGYTF

j_gene: TRBJ2-2
v_gene: TRBV10-1
d_gene: TRBD2
abundance: .
CDR3nt: TGCGCCAGCAGTGAGTTTAGCGGGGGGAACACCGGGGAGCTGTTTTTT
CDR3aa: CASSEFSGGNTGELFF

j_gene: TRBJ2-3
v_gene: TRBV6-5
d_gene: .
abundance: .
CDR3nt: TGTGCCAGCAGTTTTGGTCGCCCTACAGTTACGCAGTATTTT
CDR3aa: CASSFGRPTVTQYF

j_gene: TRBJ2-1
v_gene: TRBV27
d_gene: TRBD1
abundance: .
CDR3nt: TGTGCCAGTCGGGACAGGGTGAGCTCCTACAATGAGCAGTTCTTC
CDR3aa: CASRDRVSSYNEQFF

j_gene: TRBJ2-3
v_gene: TRBV5-6
d_gene: TRBD1
abundance: .
CDR3nt: TGTGCCAGCAGCTTGAGACAGGGGGCGCCCCCTAACACAGATACGCAGTATTTT
CDR3aa: CASSLRQGAPPNTDTQYF

j_gene: TRBJ2-7
v_gene: TRBV18
d_gene: .
abundance: .
CDR3nt: TGTGCCAGCTCACCACTGGACAGCTACGAGCAGTACTTC
CDR3aa: CASSPLDSYEQYF

j_gene: TRBJ1-5
v_gene: TRBV29-1
d_gene: .
abundance: .
CDR3nt: TGCAGCGTTGCGGAGGGTAGCAATCAGCCCCAGCATTTT
CDR3aa: CSVAEGSNQPQHF

j_gene: TRBJ1-1
v_gene: TRBV14
d_gene: TRBD1
abundance: .
CDR3nt: TGTGCCAGCAGCCAGGGGGACAGACAGAACACTGAAGCTTTCTTT
CDR3aa: CASSQGDRQNTEAFF

j_gene: TRBJ2-2
v_gene: TRBV19
d_gene: .
abundance: .
CDR3nt: TGTGCCAGTAGTATAGTCAGTGGAGGGGGGGAGCTGTTTTTT
CDR3aa: CASSIVSGGGELFF

j_gene: TRBJ2-7
v_gene: TRBV27
d_gene: .
abundance: .
CDR3nt: TGTGCCAGCCGGGAAGGACTCGAGCAGTACTTC
CDR3aa: CASREGLEQYF

j_gene: TRBJ2-3
v_gene: TRBV10-3
d_gene: .
abundance: .
CDR3nt: TGTGCCATAGCCGGGACTAGCACAGATACGCAGTATTTT
CDR3aa: CAIAGTSTDTQYF

j_gene: TRBJ1-1
v_gene: TRBV5-1
d_gene: .
abundance: .
CDR3nt: TGCGCCAGCAGCTTGGGTGGCTCGGGGAACACTGAAGCTTTCTTT
CDR3aa: CASSLGGSGNTEAFF

j_gene: TRBJ2-5
v_gene: TRBV28
d_gene: TRBD1
abundance: .
CDR3nt: TGTGCCAGCAGTTTAACCCTACAGGGGTCTAGAGAGACCCAGTACTTC
CDR3aa: CASSLTLQGSRETQYF

j_gene: TRBJ2-2
v_gene: TRBV6-5
d_gene: .
abundance: .
CDR3nt: TGTGCCAGCAGCCCCCAGGGGGGAACCGGGGAGCTGTTTTTT
CDR3aa: CASSPQGGTGELFF

j_gene: TRBJ2-3
v_gene: TRBV11-2
d_gene: .
abundance: .
CDR3nt: TGTGCCAGCAGCGAAGAGGGAAACACAGATACGCAGTATTTT
CDR3aa: CASSEEGNTDTQYF

j_gene: TRBJ2-2
v_gene: TRBV19
d_gene: TRBD2
abundance: .
CDR3nt: TGTGCCAGTCGACTAGCGCGTCCTAATGCGGCCGGGGAGCTGTTTTTT
CDR3aa: CASRLARPNAAGELFF

j_gene: TRBJ1-4
v_gene: TRBV7-2
d_gene: TRBD1
abundance: .
CDR3nt: TGTGCCAGCAGCGTTGACAGGGGAAAACTGTTTTTT
CDR3aa: CASSVDRGKLFF

j_gene: TRBJ2-7
v_gene: TRBV5-1
d_gene: TRBD2
abundance: .
CDR3nt: TGCGCCAGCAGCTTAGCGGGGGCAGACTACGAGCAGTACTTC
CDR3aa: CASSLAGADYEQYF

j_gene: TRBJ1-2
v_gene: TRBV6-1
d_gene: TRBD1
abundance: .
CDR3nt: TGTGCCAGCAGTGAAACAGGGGTCAATGGCTACACCTTC
CDR3aa: CASSETGVNGYTF

j_gene: TRBJ2-7
v_gene: TRBV5-4
d_gene: .
abundance: .
CDR3nt: TGTGCCAGCAGTAACTCCTACGAGCAGTACTTC
CDR3aa: CASSNSYEQYF

j_gene: TRBJ1-1
v_gene: TRBV27
d_gene: .
abundance: once
CDR3nt: TGTGCCAGCAGTTTAAACAGGATGAACACTGAAGCTTTCTTT
CDR3aa: CASSLNRMNTEAFF

j_gene: TRBJ1-1
v_gene: TRBV15
d_gene: .
abundance: .
CDR3nt: TGTGCCACCAGCAGAGATCGAGGAACCCCCGAAGCTTTCTTT
CDR3aa: CATSRDRGTPEAFF

j_gene: TRBJ2-7
v_gene: TRBV27
d_gene: .
abundance: .
CDR3nt: TGTGCCAGCAGTTTCCAGGTATCCTACGAGCAGTACTTC
CDR3aa: CASSFQVSYEQYF

j_gene: TRBJ1-2
v_gene: TRBV7-8
d_gene: .
abundance: .
CDR3nt: TGTGCCAGCAGCACGAACAGGTTCACTAACTATGGCTACACCTTC
CDR3aa: CASSTNRFTNYGYTF

j_gene: TRBJ2-2
v_gene: TRBV10-3
d_gene: TRBD1
abundance: .
CDR3nt: TGTGCCATCGCGGACAGGTCCACCGGGGAGCTGTTTTTT
CDR3aa: CAIADRSTGELFF

j_gene: TRBJ2-6
v_gene: TRBV30
d_gene: .
abundance: .
CDR3nt: TGTGCCTGGAGTTGGGCAGCTGGGGCCAACGTCCTGACTTTC
CDR3aa: CAWSWAAGANVLTF

j_gene: TRBJ2-1
v_gene: TRBV4-1
d_gene: TRBD2
abundance: .
CDR3nt: TGCGCCAGCAGCCAAGGAGTAGCGGGAGATGGAAACAATGAGCAGTTCTTC
CDR3aa: CASSQGVAGDGNNEQFF

j_gene: TRBJ1-5
v_gene: TRBV5-1
d_gene: TRBD1
abundance: .
CDR3nt: TGCGCCAGCAGCTTGACAGGGGAAGGTCAGCCCCAGCATTTT
CDR3aa: CASSLTGEGQPQHF

j_gene: TRBJ2-5
v_gene: TRBV2
d_gene: TRBD1
abundance: .
CDR3nt: TGTGCCAGCAGTGTCGGACAGGCGGAGACCCAGTACTTC
CDR3aa: CASSVGQAETQYF

j_gene: TRBJ2-2
v_gene: TRBV19
d_gene: TRBD1
abundance: once
CDR3nt: TGTGCCAGTAGTATATGGGGGACAGCGAACACCGGGGAGCTGTTTTTT
CDR3aa: CASSIWGTANTGELFF

j_gene: TRBJ2-3
v_gene: TRBV2
d_gene: .
abundance: .
CDR3nt: TGTGCCAGCAGTGAGCGCACAGGGCGAGACACAGATACGCAGTATTTT
CDR3aa: CASSERTGRDTDTQYF

j_gene: TRBJ2-3
v_gene: TRBV28
d_gene: TRBD1
abundance: .
CDR3nt: TGTGCCAGCTGGTCGGACAGGGGCTCAGATACGCAGTATTTT
CDR3aa: CASWSDRGSDTQYF

j_gene: TRBJ2-3
v_gene: TRBV27
d_gene: TRBD1
abundance: .
CDR3nt: TGTGCCAGCAGTTTAATTCAGGGGGCAGATACGCAGTATTTT
CDR3aa: CASSLIQGADTQYF

j_gene: TRBJ1-1
v_gene: TRBV6-6
d_gene: .
abundance: .
CDR3nt: TGTGCTACAGGGAAGGTAGAAACTGAAGCTTTCTTT
CDR3aa: CATGKVETEAFF

j_gene: TRBJ1-1
v_gene: TRBV11-2
d_gene: .
abundance: .
CDR3nt: TGTGCCAGCAGCTTTCTAAGCCAGGGGACTGAAGCTTTCTTT
CDR3aa: CASSFLSQGTEAFF

j_gene: TRBJ1-1
v_gene: TRBV10-3
d_gene: .
abundance: .
CDR3nt: TGTGCCATCAGTGGAGGGGGGAACACTGAAGCTTTCTTT
CDR3aa: CAISGGGNTEAFF

j_gene: TRBJ1-5
v_gene: TRBV5-1
d_gene: .
abundance: .
CDR3nt: TGCGCCAGCAGCTTGGATGGGGGCGTCTATCAGCCCCAGCATTTT
CDR3aa: CASSLDGGVYQPQHF

j_gene: TRBJ1-1
v_gene: TRBV6-1
d_gene: .
abundance: .
CDR3nt: TGTGCCACCTACGCTCCGTTGAACACTGAAGCTTTCTTT
CDR3aa: CATYAPLNTEAFF

j_gene: TRBJ1-3
v_gene: TRBV28
d_gene: .
abundance: .
CDR3nt: TGTGCCAGCAAATCCAGGGGCTCTGGAAACACCATATATTTT
CDR3aa: CASKSRGSGNTIYF

j_gene: TRBJ1-2
v_gene: TRBV7-2
d_gene: .
abundance: .
CDR3nt: TGTGCCAGCAGCTTAGGGTTAGCTGGTGGCTACACCTTC
CDR3aa: CASSLGLAGGYTF

j_gene: TRBJ1-6
v_gene: TRBV5-4
d_gene: TRBD1
abundance: .
CDR3nt: TGTGCCAGCAGCTCCGCCGACAGGGTTTCACCCCTCCACTTT
CDR3aa: CASSSADRVSPLHF